The 5 T cell receptor beta chains presented below share a single source sample, sequenced in a study of identical twins (dated by TCRdb to the mid-2010s). The library was produced with 5' RACE. The instrument given in TCRdb is Illumina HiSeq 2000. TCRdb cleaned the public reads at Q25 with fastp, built clones with MiXCR and kept in-frame beta chains. All rows with the same CDR3 protein become a single entry with the most common DNA and genes. The sample records some 1,600,000 distinct CDR3 sequences, less than 40% of which are singletons. The top ten constitute over 0.25% of the sample. Sequenced material: cord blood. The receptors stem from a newborn girl in good health.

This clonotype was observed a handful of times. The genes are TRBV7-8 and TRBJ2-7; D is uncertain. Germline values: CDR1 SGHVS, CDR2 FQNEAQ. CDR3 size: 15 residues. Trimming removed 1 base from V and 4 bases from J, with 14 bases in between. The CDR3 protein is CASSLVIKGRYEQYF. The CDR3 DNA reads TGTGCCAGCAGCTTAGTTATCAAGGGCCGGTACGAGCAGTACTTC.

The rearrangement uses TRBV13 and TRBJ2-3; possible D gene TRBD1, 5 bases. V was clipped by 5 bases and J by 2 bases, with 14 bases between them. Germline loops: CDR1 PRHDT, CDR2 FYEKMQ (reference sequence). The CDR3 covers 15 residues. The CDR3 loop reads CASSPRVAYTDTQYF. The DNA for the CDR3 is TGTGCCAGCAGCCCCAGGGTCGCCTACACAGATACGCAGTATTTT.

The chain couples TRBV21-1 to TRBJ2-1. TRBV21-1 is noted as a pseudogene. This CDR3 spans 15 amino acids. CDR3 nucleotide sequence: TGTGCCAGCAGCAAAGGCCTTTCAACCTACAATGAGCAGTTCTTC. This translates into CASSKGLSTYNEQFF.

This clonotype was observed a handful of times. The chain has TRBV12-3 or TRBV12-4 and TRBJ2-7; 8 bases agree with TRBD1. V trimming: 4 bases; J trimming: 2 bases; junction bases outside the gene matches: 10. The CDR3 extends over 16 amino acids. CDR3 region: CASSSPDRGLTYEQYF. In nucleotides, the CDR3 is TGTGCCAGCAGTTCCCCCGACAGGGGCCTTACCTACGAGCAGTACTTC.

The chain uses TRBV12-3 or TRBV12-4 and TRBJ2-7; possibly TRBD1 for D (5 bases). The V end lost 6 bases, the J end lost 4 bases, and 19 bases lay between the germline ends. There are 15 residues in the CDR3. The CDR3 DNA is TGTGCCAGCAGCCCCCCGTGGCAGGGAAGGTACGAGCAGTACTTC. Its protein is CASSPPWQGRYEQYF.